Listed below are T cell receptor beta chains from one sample, sequenced in a study of T cells in Graves' hyperthyroidism and ophthalmopathy. TCRdb processed the multiplex PCR reads anew with MiXCR; each CDR3 protein has one entry. The sample lists about 400,000 distinct CDR3 sequences, about 16% occurring once. The material sequenced was blood. All receptors derive from a woman aged 25 to 39 with Graves' hyperthyroidism. The CDR3 runs from the conserved cysteine through the conserved F or W. Fields, in order: clone size, V gene, J gene, D gene, CDR3 protein, CDR3 DNA. The D gene is left open where the match is weak. Some rows mark clone size as missing; the rest say once, few, many or name a class of expanded clone.

size: many; V: TRBV6-1; J: TRBJ1-1; D: -; CDR3: CASSEPVYGNTEAFF; DNA: TGTGCCAGCAGTGAACCCGTATACGGGAACACTGAAGCTTTCTTT
size: few; V: TRBV2; J: TRBJ2-2; D: TRBD1; CDR3: CASSARTGGSPGELFF; DNA: TGTGCCAGCAGTGCCAGGACAGGGGGCAGCCCCGGGGAGCTGTTTTTT
size: many; V: TRBV28; J: TRBJ2-5; D: -; CDR3: CASSLILGMETQYF; DNA: TGTGCCAGCAGTTTGATCTTGGGGATGGAGACCCAGTACTTC
size: -; V: TRBV27; J: TRBJ2-7; D: -; CDR3: CASSLGRNPGEQYF; DNA: TGTGCCAGCAGTTTAGGGCGAAATCCAGGCGAGCAGTACTTC
size: many; V: TRBV6-5; J: TRBJ1-1; D: -; CDR3: CASSYTMDGSLNTEAFF; DNA: TGTGCCAGCAGTTACACCATGGACGGGAGCCTGAACACTGAAGCTTTCTTT
size: many; V: TRBV27; J: TRBJ1-1; D: TRBD1; CDR3: CATSGGRNTEAFF; DNA: TGTGCCACCTCAGGGGGGAGGAACACTGAAGCTTTCTTT
size: many; V: TRBV11-2; J: TRBJ1-6; D: -; CDR3: CASEAIPYSPLHF; DNA: TGTGCCAGCGAAGCCATCCCTTATTCACCCCTCCACTTT
size: many; V: TRBV28; J: TRBJ2-3; D: -; CDR3: CASSLGVHTDTQYF; DNA: TGTGCCAGCAGTTTAGGGGTACACACAGATACGCAGTATTTT
size: many; V: TRBV11-2; J: TRBJ2-4; D: -; CDR3: CASSLDLAPNIQYF; DNA: TGTGCCAGCAGCTTAGATCTGGCTCCCAACATTCAGTACTTC
size: many; V: TRBV28; J: TRBJ2-7; D: -; CDR3: CASSGRDFSYEQYF; DNA: TGTGCCAGCAGCGGCCGGGACTTCTCCTACGAGCAGTACTTC
size: many; V: TRBV3-1; J: TRBJ1-1; D: -; CDR3: CASSFDGGAEAFF; DNA: TGTGCCAGCAGCTTCGACGGGGGGGCTGAAGCTTTCTTT
size: once; V: TRBV7-9; J: TRBJ2-7; D: TRBD2; CDR3: CASSTGTSGSPREQYF; DNA: TGTGCCAGCAGCACAGGGACTAGCGGGAGCCCCCGCGAGCAGTACTTC
size: many; V: TRBV20-1; J: TRBJ2-7; D: TRBD2; CDR3: CSARGLAYPYEQYF; DNA: TGCAGTGCGCGGGGACTAGCATATCCCTACGAGCAGTACTTC
size: -; V: TRBV10-3; J: TRBJ2-3; D: TRBD2; CDR3: CAIAGGPTDTQYF; DNA: TGTGCCATAGCGGGAGGACCCACAGATACGCAGTATTTT
size: many; V: TRBV18; J: TRBJ1-5; D: -; CDR3: CASSPPGPGSQPQHF; DNA: TGTGCCAGCTCACCACCGGGGCCGGGCAGTCAGCCCCAGCATTTT
size: -; V: TRBV12-3/TRBV12-4; J: TRBJ1-2; D: TRBD1; CDR3: CASSLTGVDGYTF; DNA: TGTGCCAGCAGTCTGACAGGGGTTGATGGCTACACCTTC
size: few; V: TRBV18; J: TRBJ2-1; D: -; CDR3: CASSPSQDSQFF; DNA: TGTGCCAGCTCACCTAGTCAGGACTCTCAGTTCTTC
size: few; V: TRBV7-3; J: TRBJ1-1; D: -; CDR3: CASRGEFTEAFF; DNA: TGTGCCAGCAGGGGGGAATTCACTGAAGCTTTCTTT
size: few; V: TRBV29-1; J: TRBJ2-6; D: -; CDR3: CSVVSSGANVLTF; DNA: TGCAGCGTTGTTAGCTCTGGGGCCAACGTCCTGACTTTC
size: few; V: TRBV18; J: TRBJ2-5; D: TRBD1; CDR3: CASSRTGYQETQYF; DNA: TGTGCCAGCTCCCGGACAGGGTACCAAGAGACCCAGTACTTC
size: many; V: TRBV18; J: TRBJ1-1; D: -; CDR3: CASSPPGRYMNTEAFF; DNA: TGTGCCAGCTCACCTCCGGGCAGGTACATGAACACTGAAGCTTTCTTT
size: many; V: TRBV24-1; J: TRBJ2-3; D: TRBD1; CDR3: CATSATGGLSTDTQYF; DNA: TGTGCCACCAGTGCGACAGGGGGGCTTTCGACAGATACGCAGTATTTT
size: many; V: TRBV9; J: TRBJ2-1; D: TRBD2; CDR3: CASSVVPETSLNEQFF; DNA: TGTGCCAGCAGCGTAGTTCCTGAGACTAGCCTTAATGAGCAGTTCTTC